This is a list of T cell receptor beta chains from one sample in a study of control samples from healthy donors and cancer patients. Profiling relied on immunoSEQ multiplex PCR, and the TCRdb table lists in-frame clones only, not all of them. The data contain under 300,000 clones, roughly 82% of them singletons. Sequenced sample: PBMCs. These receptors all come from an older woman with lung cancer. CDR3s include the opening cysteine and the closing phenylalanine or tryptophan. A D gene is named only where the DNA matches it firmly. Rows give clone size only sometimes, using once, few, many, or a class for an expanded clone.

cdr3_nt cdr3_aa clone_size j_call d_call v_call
TGTGCCAGCTCACCACCGGGAGTCGGAGCGGAGACCCAGTACTTC CASSPPGVGAETQYF . TRBJ2-5 . TRBV18
TGTGCCAGCACCAGGTCCGGGGCCCGCACAGATACGCAGTATTTT CASTRSGARTDTQYF . TRBJ2-3 . TRBV28
TGTGCCAGCAGCCTTTCAGGGACTAGCGGGGGACAAGAGACCCAGTACTTC CASSLSGTSGGQETQYF few TRBJ2-5 TRBD2 TRBV7-2
TGCGCCAGCAGCCGATTCCTTAGCGGGAGGGCCTTTACAGATACGCAGTATTTT CASSRFLSGRAFTDTQYF . TRBJ2-3 TRBD2 TRBV5-1
TGTGCCAGTAGGACAGGGGCGTTGAACACCGGGGAGCTGTTTTTT CASRTGALNTGELFF . TRBJ2-2 TRBD1 TRBV19
TGTGCCAGCAGCTTAGGGGCTAGCGGGGGTGGAGATACGCAGTATTTT CASSLGASGGGDTQYF . TRBJ2-3 TRBD2 TRBV5-5
TGTGCCAGCAGAGCGGACAGGGTTCCCCCCGATGAGCAGTTCTTC CASRADRVPPDEQFF . TRBJ2-1 TRBD1 TRBV6-5
TGTGCCAGTAGTATAGGGACTAGCGGGGCAGAAGAGCAGTTCTTC CASSIGTSGAEEQFF once TRBJ2-1 TRBD2 TRBV19
TGTGCCAGCAGCCCGGTGAGGGCAGGGGGCACTGAAGCTTTCTTT CASSPVRAGGTEAFF . TRBJ1-1 TRBD1 TRBV7-9
TGTGCCAGCAGCTTACAGGGGGCGAGTGAGCAGTACTTC CASSLQGASEQYF once TRBJ2-7 TRBD1 TRBV11-3
TGTGCCTGGAGTCGAGGGGGCATCTATGGCTACACCTTC CAWSRGGIYGYTF . TRBJ1-2 TRBD1 TRBV30
TGCGCCAGCAGCACGACAGGGGGCAATTCCTACGAGCAGTACTTC CASSTTGGNSYEQYF . TRBJ2-7 TRBD1 TRBV5-1
TGTGCCAGCAGCCCCTCCCGGACAGGGTACAATGAGCAGTTCTTC CASSPSRTGYNEQFF . TRBJ2-1 TRBD1 TRBV6-2/TRBV6-3
TGTGCCAGCAGTCTGATAGACGGGACATCAACGCAGTATTTT CASSLIDGTSTQYF . TRBJ2-3 . TRBV27
TGCGCCAGCAGCTTGGTTCCCCAGGCCCGCTCGAACACCGGGGAGCTGTTTTTT CASSLVPQARSNTGELFF . TRBJ2-2 . TRBV5-1
TGCGCCAGCAGCCCCTTATGGACTAGCGGGACGTACGAGCAGTACTTC CASSPLWTSGTYEQYF . TRBJ2-7 TRBD2 TRBV4-1
TGTGCCTCCCTCGCCAGGGGGCTCCAACAAGAAGCTTTCTTT CASLARGLQQEAFF once TRBJ1-1 TRBD1 TRBV6-5
TGTGCCAGACCGGGACAGGGTCTCGCTTCACCCCTCCACTTT CARPGQGLASPLHF . TRBJ1-6 TRBD1 TRBV2
TGTGCCAGCATGGGGGGAAGGGGGGGAGGACTGTTTTTT CASMGGRGGGLFF . TRBJ1-4 . TRBV6-5
TGTGCCAGCAGCTTGGCGGGGACTAACACTGAAGCTTTCTTT CASSLAGTNTEAFF . TRBJ1-1 . TRBV5-4
TGTGCCAGCTCCCCCGGGGCCAATGAGCAGTTCTTC CASSPGANEQFF . TRBJ2-1 . TRBV18
TGTGCCAGTAGTATGACGTCTTACAATGAGCAGTTCTTC CASSMTSYNEQFF . TRBJ2-1 . TRBV19
TGCGCCAGCAGCGGCGGGACAACTAATGAAAAACTGTTTTTT CASSGGTTNEKLFF . TRBJ1-4 . TRBV5-1
TGTGCCAGCGGCCTGGGGGACAGGGGATATTACGAGCAGTACTTC CASGLGDRGYYEQYF once TRBJ2-7 TRBD1 TRBV9
TGCGCCAGCAGCCAGCAGACAGGGGGCAAAGAGACCCAGTACTTC CASSQQTGGKETQYF . TRBJ2-5 TRBD1 TRBV4-1
TGTGCCAGTAGTACCCGCCGCCGAGGGGGCTCTTACGAGCAGTACTTC CASSTRRRGGSYEQYF once TRBJ2-7 TRBD1 TRBV19
TGTGCCAGCGTATCCTCGTGGGGGGCAGATACGCAGTATTTT CASVSSWGADTQYF . TRBJ2-3 . TRBV6-5
TGTGCCAGCAACCGAGGGACATTTTATGGCTACACCTTC CASNRGTFYGYTF few TRBJ1-2 . TRBV9
TGCGCCAGCAGCTTTTCACAGGTTGGAGCAGATACGCAGTATTTT CASSFSQVGADTQYF . TRBJ2-3 . TRBV5-1
TGTGCCAGTAGTATTCAAGGGGGCTCCTACGAGCAGTACTTC CASSIQGGSYEQYF . TRBJ2-7 . TRBV19
TGTGCCATCAGTGATTCCCCTAGCGGGAGTTCGACAGATACGCAGTATTTT CAISDSPSGSSTDTQYF few TRBJ2-3 TRBD2 TRBV10-3
TGTGCCAGCAGCGCCCTTGGGGTCCGCTCTGGAAACACCATATATTTT CASSALGVRSGNTIYF . TRBJ1-3 . TRBV7-9
TGCGCCACCCTGGACAGGCGAGGGGACAAAAACATTCAGTACTTC CATLDRRGDKNIQYF . TRBJ2-4 TRBD1 TRBV10-1
TGTGCCAGCAGCCAAGGACAACCGAACACTGAAGCTTTCTTT CASSQGQPNTEAFF . TRBJ1-1 . TRBV3-1/TRBV3-2
TGTGCCAGCAGCTTCAGTGCAACTAATGAAAAACTGTTTTTT CASSFSATNEKLFF . TRBJ1-4 . TRBV7-9
TGTGCCACACCGAACAGGGAGTTGAACTATGGCTACACCTTC CATPNRELNYGYTF . TRBJ1-2 . TRBV28
TGTGCCAGCCAGAGTACCGCGGGGGGGACTTTAGAGACCCAGTACTTC CASQSTAGGTLETQYF many TRBJ2-5 TRBD2 TRBV27
TGCAGCGTTGGCTCGGGCCGCAATCAGCCCCAGCATTTT CSVGSGRNQPQHF . TRBJ1-5 . TRBV29-1
TGTGCCAGCAGCCAAGATCCTTGGGGGACCCAGAAAAACATTCAGTACTTC CASSQDPWGTQKNIQYF . TRBJ2-4 . TRBV4-2
TGTGCCAGCAGCCCCAATAATTACGAGCAGTACTTC CASSPNNYEQYF . TRBJ2-7 . TRBV9
TGTGCCAGCAGCGGATCTACAGCGCGGCCCCAGCATTTT CASSGSTARPQHF . TRBJ1-5 . TRBV9
TGTGCCGGCAGAGGGGGTCCTCGGGGGGAGACCCAGTACTTC CAGRGGPRGETQYF . TRBJ2-5 . TRBV7-2
TGTGCCAGCAGTGAGTTGCGGGAAAACACCGGGGAGCTGTTTTTT CASSELRENTGELFF . TRBJ2-2 . TRBV2
TGTGCCAGTGATTCGGTTGGGGGTCAGCCCCAGCATTTT CASDSVGGQPQHF . TRBJ1-5 . TRBV19
TGTGCCTGGAGTTTTTGGACAGCTCCTTCCTCTGGGGCCAACGTCCTGACTTTC CAWSFWTAPSSGANVLTF . TRBJ2-6 . TRBV30
TGTGCCAGCAGTTTTAATGGGCAGCCCCAGCATTTT CASSFNGQPQHF few TRBJ1-5 . TRBV28
TGTGCCAGCAGTTTAACATCCGGGATAAGCAATCAGCCCCAGCATTTT CASSLTSGISNQPQHF . TRBJ1-5 . TRBV27
TGTGCCAGCAGCTTAAGTTTTGCGGACAGGGGTTCACCCCTCCACTTT CASSLSFADRGSPLHF few TRBJ1-6 TRBD1 TRBV11-2
TGCGCCAGCAGCTTGGACTTAGCCTACGAGCAGTACTTC CASSLDLAYEQYF . TRBJ2-7 . TRBV5-1
TGTGCCAGCAGCCCAAGCAGAGATACGCAGTATTTT CASSPSRDTQYF . TRBJ2-3 . TRBV3-1/TRBV3-2
TGCGCCAGCAGCTGGGGACAGGGACAGCATGAAGCTTTCTTT CASSWGQGQHEAFF . TRBJ1-1 TRBD1 TRBV5-1
TGTGCCAGCACCCTTAGGGTAGACTCTGGAAACACCATATATTTT CASTLRVDSGNTIYF . TRBJ1-3 . TRBV27
TGTGCCAGCAGTGAAGTAGCAGGGAGTGAAAAACTGTTTTTT CASSEVAGSEKLFF . TRBJ1-4 . TRBV6-1
TGTGCCAGCAGCGTAGACCCCATCTCCACAGATACGCAGTATTTT CASSVDPISTDTQYF . TRBJ2-3 . TRBV9